This T cell receptor (beta chain) appears in the sequencing data of a study of blood T cell repertoires in COVID-19. Across the study: The United States, Italy and Spain provided the acute and convalescent COVID-19 samples. From T cells, B-cell-depleted T cells, or PBMCs came the material, which was cDNA or gDNA.

Deletions cut 2 bases from V and 1 base from J, with 8 bases between. There are 14 residues in the CDR3. CDR1 is MDHEN and CDR2 is SYDVKM in the germline V gene. As processed by the authors: Counts of nucleated cells, estimated from reference gene primer amplification, were obtained. TCRdb's table, derived via immunoSEQ multiplex PCR, lists solely in-frame clones and lacks some. The DNA gave D and trimming, while V, J and clone size come from that table. The data contain 80,000 or so clones, roughly nine tenths of them seen just once; the ten biggest clones take up around 1.9%. This clonotype was sampled from an older woman with acute or convalescent COVID-19. Sequencing used peripheral blood. The rearrangement links TRBV28 to TRBJ1-2; D not certain. CDR3 DNA: TGTGCCAGCAGTTTAGATACAGTTAACTATGGCTACACCTTC. Amino acids: CASSLDTVNYGYTF.